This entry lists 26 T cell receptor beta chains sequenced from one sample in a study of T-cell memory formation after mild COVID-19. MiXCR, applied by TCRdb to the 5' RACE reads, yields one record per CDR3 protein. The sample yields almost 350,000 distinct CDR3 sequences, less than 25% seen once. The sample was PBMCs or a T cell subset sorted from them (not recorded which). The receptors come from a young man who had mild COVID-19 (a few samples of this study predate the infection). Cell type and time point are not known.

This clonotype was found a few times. The chain's CDR3 is CASSWRAAGELFF. The CDR3 region has the DNA TGTGCCAGCAGTTGGCGAGCGGCCGGGGAGCTGTTTTTT. This chain uses TRBV12-3 or TRBV12-4 with TRBJ2-2; TRBD2 is a possible D gene (5 bases). This CDR3 has 13 residues. Trimming took off 4 bases at V and 6 bases at J, with 9 bases between the two ends.

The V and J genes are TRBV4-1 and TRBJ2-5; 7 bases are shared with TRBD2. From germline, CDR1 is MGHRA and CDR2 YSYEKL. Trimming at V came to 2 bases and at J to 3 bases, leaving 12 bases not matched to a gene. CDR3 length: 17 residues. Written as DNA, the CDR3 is TGCGCCAGCAGCCAATCCAGACCTCGGGGGGTGAAAGAGACCCAGTACTTC. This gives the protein CASSQSRPRGVKETQYF.

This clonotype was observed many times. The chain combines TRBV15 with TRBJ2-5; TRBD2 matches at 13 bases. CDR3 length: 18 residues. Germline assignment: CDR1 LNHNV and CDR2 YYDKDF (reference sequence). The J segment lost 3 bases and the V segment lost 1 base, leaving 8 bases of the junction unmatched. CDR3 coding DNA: TGTGCCACCAGCAGAGGCTTACTAGCGGGGGGGCCAGAAGAGACCCAGTACTTC. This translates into CATSRGLLAGGPEETQYF.

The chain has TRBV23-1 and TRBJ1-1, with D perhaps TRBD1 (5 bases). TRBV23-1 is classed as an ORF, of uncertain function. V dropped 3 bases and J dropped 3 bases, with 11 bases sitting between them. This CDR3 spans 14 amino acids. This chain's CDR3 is CASSHIRGDTEAFF. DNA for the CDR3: TGCGCCAGCAGTCATATTCGAGGGGACACTGAAGCTTTCTTT.

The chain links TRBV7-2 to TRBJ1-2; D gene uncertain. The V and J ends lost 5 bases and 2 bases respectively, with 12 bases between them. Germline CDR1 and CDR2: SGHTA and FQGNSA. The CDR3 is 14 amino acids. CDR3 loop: CASSPRSRNYGYTF. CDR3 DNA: TGTGCCAGCAGCCCCCGGAGCAGAAACTATGGCTACACCTTC.

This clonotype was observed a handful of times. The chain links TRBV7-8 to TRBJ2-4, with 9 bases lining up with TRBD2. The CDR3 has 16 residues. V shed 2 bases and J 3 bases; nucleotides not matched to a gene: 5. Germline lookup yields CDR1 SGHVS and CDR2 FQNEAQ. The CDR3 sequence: CASSLLLAGHKNIQYF. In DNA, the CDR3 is TGTGCCAGCAGCTTATTGCTAGCGGGGCACAAAAACATTCAGTACTTC. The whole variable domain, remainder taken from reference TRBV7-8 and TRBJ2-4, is GAGVSQSPRYKVAKRGQDVALRCDPISGHVSLFWYQQALGQGPEFLTYFQNEAQLDKSGLPSDRFFAERPEGSVSTLKIQRTQQEDSAVYLCASSLLLAGHKNIQYFGAGTRLSVL.

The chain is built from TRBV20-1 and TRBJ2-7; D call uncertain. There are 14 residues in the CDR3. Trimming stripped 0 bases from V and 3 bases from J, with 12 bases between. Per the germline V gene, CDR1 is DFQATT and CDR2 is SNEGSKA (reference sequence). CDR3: CSARDPWRSYEQYF. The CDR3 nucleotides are TGCAGTGCTAGAGATCCCTGGCGGAGCTACGAGCAGTACTTC.

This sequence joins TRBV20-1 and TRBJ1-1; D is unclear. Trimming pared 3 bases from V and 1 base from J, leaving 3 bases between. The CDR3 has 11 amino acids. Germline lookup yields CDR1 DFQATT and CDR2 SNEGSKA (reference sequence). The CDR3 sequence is CSASKNTEAFF. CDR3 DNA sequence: TGCAGTGCTAGTAAGAACACTGAAGCTTTCTTT.

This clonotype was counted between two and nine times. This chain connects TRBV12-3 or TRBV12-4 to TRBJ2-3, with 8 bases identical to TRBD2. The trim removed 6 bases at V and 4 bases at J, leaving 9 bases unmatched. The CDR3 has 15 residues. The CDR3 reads CASSPLGLAADTQYF. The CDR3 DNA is TGTGCCAGCAGCCCTCTCGGACTAGCTGCAGATACGCAGTATTTT.

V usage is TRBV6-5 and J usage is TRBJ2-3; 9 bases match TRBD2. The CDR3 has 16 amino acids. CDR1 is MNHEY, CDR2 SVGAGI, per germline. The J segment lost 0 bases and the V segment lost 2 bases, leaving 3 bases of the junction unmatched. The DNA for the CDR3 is TGTGCCAGCAGTTACCTCGGACTAGCGAGCACAGATACGCAGTATTTT. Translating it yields CASSYLGLASTDTQYF.

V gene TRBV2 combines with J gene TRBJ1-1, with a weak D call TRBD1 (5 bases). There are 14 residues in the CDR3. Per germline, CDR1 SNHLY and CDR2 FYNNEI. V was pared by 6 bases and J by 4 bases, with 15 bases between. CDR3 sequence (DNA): TGTGCCAGCAGGGAGGGGTTTCTGGGCACTGAAGCTTTCTTT. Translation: CASREGFLGTEAFF.

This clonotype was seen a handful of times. The CDR3 bases are TGTGCCAGCAGTGAGATGCACCAAGAGACCCAGTACTTC. Its protein is CASSEMHQETQYF. The chain carries TRBV6-1 and TRBJ2-5; D is ambiguous. The CDR3 has 13 residues. The germline CDR1 and CDR2 sequences are MNHNS and SASEGT. V shed 3 bases and J shed 0 bases, with 5 bases lying between them.

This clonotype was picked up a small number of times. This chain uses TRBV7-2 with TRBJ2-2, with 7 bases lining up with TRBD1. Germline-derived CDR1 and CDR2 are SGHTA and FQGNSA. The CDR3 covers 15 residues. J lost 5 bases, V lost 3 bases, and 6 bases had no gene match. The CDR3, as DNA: TGTGCCAGCAGCTTTACAGGGGCGAGGACCGGGGAGCTGTTTTTT. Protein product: CASSFTGARTGELFF. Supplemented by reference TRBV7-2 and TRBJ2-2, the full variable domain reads GAGVSQSPSNKVTEKGKDVELRCDPISGHTALYWYRQSLGQGLEFLIYFQGNSAPDKSGLPSDRFSAERTGGSVSTLTIQRTQQEDSAVYLCASSFTGARTGELFFGEGSRLTVL.

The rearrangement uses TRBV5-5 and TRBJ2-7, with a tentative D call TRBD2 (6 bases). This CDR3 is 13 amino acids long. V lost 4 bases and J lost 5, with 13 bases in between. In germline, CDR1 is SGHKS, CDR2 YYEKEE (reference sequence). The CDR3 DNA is TGTGCCAGCAGCGGGGGGACCGGGCACGAGCAGTACGTC. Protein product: CASSGGTGHEQYV.

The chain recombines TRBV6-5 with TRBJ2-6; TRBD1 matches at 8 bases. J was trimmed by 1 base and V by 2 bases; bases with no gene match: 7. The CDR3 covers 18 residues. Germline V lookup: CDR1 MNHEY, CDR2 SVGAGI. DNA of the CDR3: TGTGCCAGCAGTTACGGTGGGACAGGTCGTTCTGGGGCCAACGTCCTGACTTTC. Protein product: CASSYGGTGRSGANVLTF.

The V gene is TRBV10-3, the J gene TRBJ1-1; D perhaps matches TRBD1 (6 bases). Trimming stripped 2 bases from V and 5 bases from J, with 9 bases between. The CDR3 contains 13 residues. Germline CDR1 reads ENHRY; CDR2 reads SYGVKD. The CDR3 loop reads CAISEGGRTEAFF. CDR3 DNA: TGTGCCATCAGTGAGGGGGGGCGGACTGAAGCTTTCTTT.

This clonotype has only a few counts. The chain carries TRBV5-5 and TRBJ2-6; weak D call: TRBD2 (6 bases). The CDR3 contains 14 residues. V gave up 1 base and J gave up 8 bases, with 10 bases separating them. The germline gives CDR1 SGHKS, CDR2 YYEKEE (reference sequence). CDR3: CASSLNGGSNVLTF. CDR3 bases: TGTGCCAGCAGCTTGAATGGAGGGTCCAACGTCCTGACTTTC.

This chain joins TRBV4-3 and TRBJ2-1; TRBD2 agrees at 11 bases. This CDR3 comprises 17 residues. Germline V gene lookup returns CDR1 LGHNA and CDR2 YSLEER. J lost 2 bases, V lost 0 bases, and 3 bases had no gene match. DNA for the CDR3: TGCGCCAGCAGCCAAGACTTTAGCGGGGGGGCCTACAATGAGCAGTTCTTC. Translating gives CASSQDFSGGAYNEQFF.

CDR3 bases: TGTGCCAGCACGACGGATGGTACGAACACTGAAGCTTTCTTT. Amino acid sequence: CASTTDGTNTEAFF. The genes are TRBV6-2 or TRBV6-3 and TRBJ1-1; D unresolved. The V gene lost 7 bases and the J gene lost 1 base, with 13 bases spanning the gap. The CDR3 consists of 14 residues. Germline lookup yields CDR1 MNHEY and CDR2 SVGEGT.

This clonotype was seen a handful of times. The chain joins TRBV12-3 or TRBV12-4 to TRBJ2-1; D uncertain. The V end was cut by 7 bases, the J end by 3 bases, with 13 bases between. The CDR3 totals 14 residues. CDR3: CASTLLGSYNEQFF. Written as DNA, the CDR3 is TGTGCCAGCACTCTTCTTGGTAGCTACAATGAGCAGTTCTTC.

CDR3 sequence: CASRGGGESNQPQHF. CDR3 nucleotide sequence: TGTGCCAGCCGCGGGGGGGGCGAAAGCAATCAGCCCCAGCATTTT. This chain uses TRBV2 with TRBJ1-5; D is possibly TRBD1 (6 bases). The CDR3 contains 15 residues. Germline V gene sequence: CDR1 SNHLY, CDR2 FYNNEI. V lost 8 bases and J lost 1, with 15 bases in between.

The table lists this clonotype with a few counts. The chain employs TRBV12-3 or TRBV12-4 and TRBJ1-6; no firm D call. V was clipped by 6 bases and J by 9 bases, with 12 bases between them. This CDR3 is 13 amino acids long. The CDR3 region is CASRPQLSSPLHF. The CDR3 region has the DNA TGTGCCAGCAGGCCGCAACTGAGTTCACCCCTCCACTTT.

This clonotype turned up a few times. CDR3 in DNA: TGTGCCAGCAGTTATGGGACAGGGGCCCCCCATGAGCAGTTCTTC. This sequence encodes CASSYGTGAPHEQFF. The V call is TRBV6-2 or TRBV6-3, the J call TRBJ2-1; 10 nucleotides agree with TRBD1. Unmatched junction bases numbered 7, after V lost 3 bases and J lost 8 bases. Germline V gene data show CDR1 as MNHEY and CDR2 as SVGEGT. The length of the CDR3 is 15 residues.

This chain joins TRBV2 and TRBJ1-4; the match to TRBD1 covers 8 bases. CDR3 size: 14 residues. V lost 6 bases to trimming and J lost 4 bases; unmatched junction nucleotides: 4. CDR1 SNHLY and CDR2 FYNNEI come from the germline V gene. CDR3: CASRDRGNNEKLFF. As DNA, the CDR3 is TGTGCCAGCAGAGACAGGGGAAATAATGAAAAACTGTTTTTT.

The CDR3 region is CASSLESGPNYGYTF. CDR3 bases: TGTGCCAGCAGCTTAGAGTCGGGGCCGAACTATGGCTACACCTTC. The chain carries TRBV7-2 and TRBJ1-2, with a tentative D call TRBD1 (5 bases). V lost 1 base, J lost 2 bases, and 11 bases lay in between. Germline V gene lookup returns CDR1 SGHTA and CDR2 FQGNSA. The CDR3 loop spans 15 amino acids.

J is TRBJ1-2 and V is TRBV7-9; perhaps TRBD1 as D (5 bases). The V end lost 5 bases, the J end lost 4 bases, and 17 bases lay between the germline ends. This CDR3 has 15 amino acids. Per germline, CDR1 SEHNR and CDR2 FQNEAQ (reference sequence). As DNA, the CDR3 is TGTGCCAGCAGCCATGGGACGGGAGAACGCTATGGCTACACCTTC. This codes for CASSHGTGERYGYTF.